The rows below give T cell receptor beta chains drawn from one sample of a study of blood T cell repertoires in COVID-19. Only in-frame clones appear in the TCRdb table, and some are missing; sequencing was by immunoSEQ multiplex PCR. The profile shows 200,000 or so clones, 80% to 90% of them singletons. The sequencing sample was made of peripheral blood. These receptors were collected from a young man with COVID-19, enrolled during active disease. The CDR3 runs from the conserved cysteine through the conserved F or W. A D gene is named only where the DNA matches it firmly. Clone sizes are given selectively: once, few, many, or a class where the clone is expanded.

15 | TRBD1 | - | TRBJ2-3 | TRBV11-3 | TGTGCCAGCAGCCCGGGGCAGGGGGCCACAGATACGCAGTATTTT | CASSPGQGATDTQYF
16 | - | - | TRBJ1-5 | TRBV10-3 | TGTGCCATCAGTGAGTCGGTAGTTTCAAGCAATCAGCCCCAGCATTTT | CAISESVVSSNQPQHF
12 | - | - | TRBJ1-2 | TRBV12-5 | TGTGCTATCAGAAATAATTTTTATGGCTACACCTTC | CAIRNNFYGYTF
14 | - | - | TRBJ1-2 | TRBV5-4 | TGTGCCAGCAGCCTTGTCACAGGGAACGGGGGCTACACCTTC | CASSLVTGNGGYTF
14 | TRBD1 | - | TRBJ2-1 | TRBV24-1 | TGTGCCACCAGTGCCTCACGACAGGGAAATGAGCAGTTCTTC | CATSASRQGNEQFF
15 | - | - | TRBJ1-4 | TRBV19 | TGTGCCAGTAGTATGTCCGGGACTAATAATGAAAAACTGTTTTTT | CASSMSGTNNEKLFF
16 | TRBD1 | - | TRBJ1-5 | TRBV5-1 | TGCGCCAGCAGCTTGGGGGACAGTAGATCCAATCAGCCCCAGCATTTT | CASSLGDSRSNQPQHF
15 | - | - | TRBJ2-1 | TRBV9 | TGTGCCAGCAGTGCCGACACCGTGCTTTACAATGAGCAGTTCTTC | CASSADTVLYNEQFF
12 | TRBD1 | - | TRBJ1-2 | TRBV24-1 | TGTGCCACCAGGGGGACAGGCTATGGCTACACCTTC | CATRGTGYGYTF
14 | TRBD1 | - | TRBJ2-7 | TRBV5-1 | TGCGCCAGCAGCCCCCGGACAGGGCCTGGCGAGCAGTACTTC | CASSPRTGPGEQYF
14 | - | - | TRBJ2-2 | TRBV5-6 | TGTGCCACCTTTTCGGGTCCCAACACCGGGGAGCTGTTTTTT | CATFSGPNTGELFF
13 | - | few | TRBJ1-4 | TRBV4-3 | TGCGCCAGCAGCCAAGGGCCAAATGAAAAACTGTTTTTT | CASSQGPNEKLFF
17 | TRBD1 | - | TRBJ1-5 | TRBV27 | TGTGCCAGCAGTTTTCTTCCCACAGGGGAGCGCAATCAGCCCCAGCATTTT | CASSFLPTGERNQPQHF
14 | TRBD2 | - | TRBJ2-3 | TRBV30 | TGTGCCTGGAGCGGGACTAGCGGGAGAGATACGCAGTATTTT | CAWSGTSGRDTQYF
11 | - | - | TRBJ1-1 | TRBV28 | TGTGCCAGCAGTTTAACAGGGGAAGCTTTCTTT | CASSLTGEAFF
17 | - | - | TRBJ2-5 | TRBV3-1/TRBV3-2 | TGTGCCAGCAGCCAAGATGGAAAGGCGGGGCCCCAAGAGACCCAGTACTTC | CASSQDGKAGPQETQYF
16 | TRBD1 | - | TRBJ2-7 | TRBV27 | TGTGCCAGCAGTTCCTGGGGGCAGGGGGCTTCCTACGAGCAGTACTTC | CASSSWGQGASYEQYF